This TCR beta chain was recorded in a study of sequential checkpoint blockade in melanoma. Overall study: Patients were randomized 1:1 to nivolumab-then-ipilimumab or ipilimumab-then-nivolumab first-line. After both sequences, patients received maintenance nivolumab. Twenty-two patients had matched tumor biopsies before treatment and at week 13 after nivolumab or ipilimumab alone.

The treatment here: randomized to nivolumab then ipilimumab (arm A) or the reverse (arm B). None of the patients previously received DNA-damaging chemotherapy. This table comes from immunoSEQ multiplex PCR, and its TCRdb copy is limited to in-frame clones, with some not included. Altogether about 9,600 clones are present, nearly 25% being singletons, with the ten largest covering less than 20%. The CDR3 runs to 14 residues. CDR1 SGHNT and CDR2 YENEEA come from the germline V gene. Trimming took 1 base from V and 2 from J, leaving 8 bases between them. This material consisted of tumor tissue (inferred from file names), taken from a patient given nivolumab and ipilimumab in sequence. This TCR was recovered from a human donor with melanoma. The chain combines TRBV11-3 with TRBJ2-5; D is uncertain. The chain's CDR3 is CASSLGPIQETQYF. The CDR3 DNA reads as TGTGCCAGCAGCTTAGGACCGATTCAAGAGACCCAGTACTTC.